The 2 T cell receptor beta chains below come from one sample, sequenced in a study of T cell responses to AZD1222 COVID-19 vaccine. Only in-frame clones appear in the TCRdb table, and some are missing; sequencing was by immunoSEQ multiplex PCR. This sample has 130,000 to 150,000 clones, with approximately 94% found just once. The sample in question was peripheral blood, obtained on day 0 of AZD1222 vaccination. Source of these receptors: an adult in good health.

The J gene is TRBJ2-7, the V gene TRBV5-4; 7 nucleotides agree with TRBD2. The germline V gene encodes CDR1 SGHNT and CDR2 YYREEE (reference sequence). Losses at the gene ends were 4 bases for V and 2 bases for J; bases not matched to a gene: 6. The CDR3 runs to 14 residues. DNA of the CDR3: TGTGCCAGCAGCGGGGACTACCCGGCCTACGAGCAGTACTTC. Its protein product is CASSGDYPAYEQYF.

This rearrangement joins TRBV30 to TRBJ2-7; the match to TRBD1 covers 8 bases. V shed 2 bases and J 5 bases; nucleotides not matched to a gene: 14. The CDR3 length is 16 residues. Germline CDR1 GTSNPN, CDR2 SVGIG (reference sequence). CDR3 bases: TGTGCCTGGAGTTCAGACAGGGGCGCCAGGGCGAACGAGCAGTACTTC. Translating gives CAWSSDRGARANEQYF.